This TCR beta chain appears in the sequencing data of a study of CD8 T cells in Susac syndrome. Deletions cut 5 bases from V and 2 bases from J, with 10 bases between. The CDR3 runs 12 residues. Germline values: CDR1 GTSNPN, CDR2 SVGIG (reference sequence). After extraction with the RNeasy kit, roughly 0.5 to 1 ug of the RNA was reverse transcribed using random hexamers. Amplification of TCR beta CDR3 used immunoSEQ multiplex PCR across 54 Vbeta and 13 Jbeta. Via MiXCR, TCRdb re-called the immunoSEQ multiplex PCR reads, giving one row per CDR3 protein. The sample shows some 120,000 distinct CDR3 sequences, 85% to 95% of them seen only once.

The rearrangement uses TRBV30 and TRBJ2-7; no clear D gene. The TCR was taken from a human donor in good health. Sequencing was done on a sample of CD4+ T cells from PBMCs. CDR3 sequence (DNA): TGTGCCTGGGCCGGGTCCGCCTACGAGCAGTACTTC. Protein sequence: CAWAGSAYEQYF.